These 3 T cell receptor beta chains were sequenced from one sample in a study of blood T cell repertoires in COVID-19. TCRdb's table, derived via immunoSEQ multiplex PCR, lists solely in-frame clones and lacks some. The sample yields fewer than 350,000 clones, around 85% seen once. The material sequenced was peripheral blood. These receptors all come from a human donor in a cohort sampled during active COVID-19.

This chain joins TRBV3-1 (or the pseudogene TRBV3-2) and TRBJ1-1, with TRBD1 matching over 10 bases. Germline CDR1 LGHDT, CDR2 YNNKEL (reference sequence). The CDR3 loop spans 16 amino acids. Trimming took 6 bases from V and 4 from J; bases not matched to a gene: 11. The chain's CDR3 is CASRNRDRGLGTEAFF. The CDR3 DNA sequence: TGTGCCAGCAGAAACCGGGACAGGGGTCTGGGCACTGAAGCTTTCTTT.

The V and J genes are TRBV24-1 and TRBJ2-3; D is perhaps TRBD1 (7 bases). The germline V and J ends were trimmed by 4 bases and 4 bases, with 20 bases remaining between them. Germline V gives CDR1 KGHDR, CDR2 SFDVKD. The CDR3 loop spans 17 amino acids. CDR3: CATSESGGGASADTQYF. The CDR3 nucleotides are TGTGCCACCAGTGAATCTGGAGGGGGCGCGAGTGCAGATACGCAGTATTTT.

This CDR3 is CAGGLAETYEQYF. CDR3 bases: TGTGCCGGGGGACTAGCGGAGACCTACGAGCAGTACTTC. J is TRBJ2-7 and V is TRBV2, with 11 bases lining up with TRBD2. The V segment lost 11 bases and the J segment 2 bases; nucleotides outside the gene matches: 5. This CDR3 is built from 13 residues. Germline V CDR1 and CDR2: SNHLY, FYNNEI.